These T cell receptor beta chains were read from a single sample in a study of cytomegalovirus exposure and HLA in healthy donors. Some clones are missing from TCRdb's copy, which holds only in-frame ones; the method was immunoSEQ multiplex PCR. Of approximately 150,000 clones listed, approximately 80% are singletons. Sequenced input: PBMCs. These receptors came from a man under 40 in good health and CMV-seropositive. Both conserved end residues are part of each CDR3. The order of the fields is J gene, V gene, CDR3 length, clone size, D gene, CDR3 DNA, CDR3 protein. A D gene is named only where the DNA matches it firmly. A clone size is listed for some rows: how often the clone was seen (once, few, many), or a class if it is expanded.

TRBJ2-3 | TRBV25-1 | 17 | . | TRBD2 | TGTGCCAGCAGAGGGGGACTAGCGGGGAGTAACACAGATACGCAGTATTTT | CASRGGLAGSNTDTQYF
TRBJ1-4 | TRBV2 | 11 | few | . | TGTGCCAGCAGTGCGGAGGGCAGACTGTTTTTT | CASSAEGRLFF
TRBJ2-1 | TRBV6-5 | 11 | few | . | TGTGCCAGCTCTACCGGGGGTGAGCAGTTCTTC | CASSTGGEQFF
TRBJ2-7 | TRBV29-1 | 13 | few | TRBD1 | TGCAGCGTGGGGAAGACAGGGGGCGACGAGCAGTACTTC | CSVGKTGGDEQYF
TRBJ2-5 | TRBV9 | 16 | . | TRBD2 | TGTGCCAGCAGCGTACTAGCGGGGGGCCGGGGGGAGACCCAGTACTTC | CASSVLAGGRGETQYF
TRBJ2-5 | TRBV5-1 | 15 | . | . | TGCGCCAGCAGCTTACGGGGGGCGGGACAAGAGACCCAGTACTTC | CASSLRGAGQETQYF
TRBJ2-1 | TRBV4-1 | 16 | . | . | TGCGCCAGCAGCCAAGGACCCGGACGGACATACAATGAGCAGTTCTTC | CASSQGPGRTYNEQFF
TRBJ1-5 | TRBV4-1 | 15 | . | . | TGCGCCAGCAGACTGACACGGACTATCAATCAGCCCCAGCATTTT | CASRLTRTINQPQHF
TRBJ1-1 | TRBV6-5 | 14 | . | TRBD1 | TGTGCCAGCAGTAACAGGGGGATGGGCACTGAAGCTTTCTTT | CASSNRGMGTEAFF
TRBJ1-2 | TRBV6-5 | 14 | . | TRBD1 | TGTGCCAGCAGTACCGGGACAGGGAACTATGGCTACACCTTC | CASSTGTGNYGYTF
TRBJ2-7 | TRBV7-9 | 16 | few | TRBD2 | TGTGCCAGCAGCCCGCGGACTAGCGGGGAAGTCTACGAGCAGTACTTC | CASSPRTSGEVYEQYF
TRBJ2-5 | TRBV5-4 | 13 | . | . | TGTGCCAGCAGCTTGGGACAACAAGAGACCCAGTACTTC | CASSLGQQETQYF
TRBJ2-7 | TRBV6-5 | 13 | few | . | TGTGCCAGCAGGCCATTGGAAGGGGACGAGCAGTACTTC | CASRPLEGDEQYF
TRBJ2-5 | TRBV10-3 | 15 | . | . | TGTGCCATCAGTGAGTCTACAGGGAGAGGAGAGACCCAGTACTTC | CAISESTGRGETQYF
TRBJ1-1 | TRBV9 | 14 | . | . | TGTGCCAGCAGCGTAGTCGGGGGGAACACTGAAGCTTTCTTT | CASSVVGGNTEAFF
TRBJ1-1 | TRBV12-5 | 12 | once | TRBD1 | TGTGCTAGTGGAGAACAGGGGGCTGAAGCTTTCTTT | CASGEQGAEAFF
TRBJ2-6 | TRBV4-2 | 16 | . | TRBD1 | TGTGCCAGCAGCCCTCAGGGGGCGGCTGGGGCCAACGTCCTGACTTTC | CASSPQGAAGANVLTF
TRBJ1-1 | TRBV5-6 | 14 | . | . | TGTGCCAGCAGCTCCGGACAGATGAACACTGAAGCTTTCTTT | CASSSGQMNTEAFF
TRBJ2-1 | TRBV5-6 | 15 | . | . | TGTGCCAGCAGCTTCCGAGGGGGCTCGCGGGGCGAGCAGTTCTTC | CASSFRGGSRGEQFF
TRBJ2-7 | TRBV5-5 | 15 | . | TRBD1 | TGTGCCAGCAGCTTGGAGGGACAGGGGATTTACGAGCAGTACTTC | CASSLEGQGIYEQYF
TRBJ2-2 | TRBV7-9 | 14 | . | TRBD2 | TGTGCCAGCAGCCAACTAGCGGCTCCCGGGGAGCTGTTTTTT | CASSQLAAPGELFF
TRBJ2-5 | TRBV7-9 | 14 | . | . | TGTGCCAGCAGCTCGCGACACTACCAAGAGACCCAGTACTTC | CASSSRHYQETQYF
TRBJ2-7 | TRBV18 | 15 | . | TRBD1 | TGTGCCAGCTCCCTGAGAGGGGGCCATACCTACGAGCAGTACTTC | CASSLRGGHTYEQYF
TRBJ1-5 | TRBV19 | 19 | . | TRBD1 | TGTGCCAGTAGTATGCTGGGGGGACAGGGGGTTTTAGGCAATCAGCCCCAGCATTTT | CASSMLGGQGVLGNQPQHF
TRBJ2-4 | TRBV28 | 13 | . | . | TGTGCCAGCAGTCCCACTCCAGCGTACATTCAGTACTTC | CASSPTPAYIQYF
TRBJ2-5 | TRBV5-1 | 13 | . | . | TGCGCCAGCAGCTCTCGGTCTCAAGAGACCCAGTACTTC | CASSSRSQETQYF
TRBJ1-2 | TRBV7-8 | 16 | . | TRBD1 | TGTGCCAGCAGCTTAGATCGGCAGGGGGCCTACTATGGCTACACCTTC | CASSLDRQGAYYGYTF
TRBJ1-6 | TRBV7-9 | 15 | . | . | TGTGCCAGCACCCCCGTAGGGGGAAGTTCGGCACCCCTCCACTTT | CASTPVGGSSAPLHF
TRBJ1-5 | TRBV2 | 14 | few | TRBD1 | TGTGCCAGCAGTGCGGGACAGGGGCATCAGCCCCAGCATTTT | CASSAGQGHQPQHF
TRBJ2-4 | TRBV28 | 14 | . | TRBD2 | TGTGCCAGCAGTTTAGGGGGGGGATGGAACATTCAGTACTTC | CASSLGGGWNIQYF
TRBJ1-2 | TRBV5-1 | 14 | . | . | TGCGCCAGCAGCTTAGACTCTTGGAGGGGTGGCTACACCTTC | CASSLDSWRGGYTF
TRBJ1-4 | TRBV5-8 | 14 | few | TRBD1 | TGTGCCAGCAGCTTGGGGACAGGGGATGAAAAACTGTTTTTT | CASSLGTGDEKLFF
TRBJ1-4 | TRBV7-9 | 14 | few | . | TGTGCCAGCAGCTTAGGAACTCTGAATGAAAAACTGTTTTTT | CASSLGTLNEKLFF
TRBJ2-6 | TRBV2 | 15 | . | TRBD1 | TGTGCCAGCAGTGAACAGGGGGCTGGGGCCAACGTCCTGACTTTC | CASSEQGAGANVLTF
TRBJ1-2 | TRBV27 | 14 | . | TRBD1 | TGTGCCAGCAGGGCCGACAGGGATAACTATGGCTACACCTTC | CASRADRDNYGYTF
TRBJ2-4 | TRBV9 | 15 | . | . | TGTGCCAGCAGCGCGCGGGCCGATATGAAAAACATTCAGTACTTC | CASSARADMKNIQYF
TRBJ1-4 | TRBV7-6 | 12 | once | . | TGTGCCAGCACAGGGGAGGGTGAAAAACTGTTTTTT | CASTGEGEKLFF
TRBJ2-3 | TRBV5-1 | 14 | . | TRBD2 | TGCGCCAGCAGCTCTAGCGGGGGGGCAGATACGCAGTATTTT | CASSSSGGADTQYF
TRBJ1-1 | TRBV11-3 | 13 | . | . | TGTGCCAGCAGCCTTCGGGCTCGGGGTGAAGCTTTCTTT | CASSLRARGEAFF
TRBJ2-1 | TRBV7-8 | 14 | . | . | TGTGCCAGCAGCTTAGCGGAGGGGGCCCGTGAGCAGTTCTTC | CASSLAEGAREQFF
TRBJ2-7 | TRBV19 | 16 | few | TRBD1 | TGTGCCAGTAGTATAGCCTCGGGACAGCCCCTTTACGAGCAGTACTTC | CASSIASGQPLYEQYF
TRBJ2-5 | TRBV25-1 | 14 | . | TRBD2 | TGTGCCAGCAGTGTCAGCGGGGAGGAAGAGACCCAGTACTTC | CASSVSGEEETQYF
TRBJ2-2 | TRBV6-1 | 14 | few | TRBD2 | TGTGCCAGCAAACAAGCGGGGTTTACCGGGGAGCTGTTTTTT | CASKQAGFTGELFF
TRBJ2-1 | TRBV6-1 | 15 | . | . | TGTGCCAGCAGTGAAAGGAGGGTTAGCTACAATGAGCAGTTCTTC | CASSERRVSYNEQFF
TRBJ2-7 | TRBV18 | 13 | . | TRBD1 | TGTGCCAGCTCAGCGACAGGGGGCTACGAGCAGTACTTC | CASSATGGYEQYF
TRBJ2-7 | TRBV7-2 | 16 | few | TRBD1 | TGTGCCAGCAGCTCAGCGGTGACAGGGGCGGGCTACGAGCAGTACTTC | CASSSAVTGAGYEQYF
TRBJ2-7 | TRBV5-6 | 14 | . | . | TGTGCCAGCAGCTTCAGTTCGTCCGCCTACGAGCAGTACTTC | CASSFSSSAYEQYF
TRBJ2-7 | TRBV6-7 | 15 | . | TRBD1 | TGTGCCAGCAGACCTGACAGGGGGCGATCGTACGAGCAGTACTTC | CASRPDRGRSYEQYF
TRBJ1-2 | TRBV6-4 | 13 | . | TRBD1 | TGTGCCAGCAGTACAACAGGGGTTGAGGGCTACACCTTC | CASSTTGVEGYTF
TRBJ2-1 | TRBV9 | 14 | . | . | TGTGCCAGCAGCGTAGACTTTGAGGGTAATGAGCAGTTCTTC | CASSVDFEGNEQFF
TRBJ1-6 | TRBV23-1 | 18 | . | TRBD1 | TGCGCCAGCAGGGGATCCCAGGGACAGAAACCTTATAATTCACCCCTCCACTTT | CASRGSQGQKPYNSPLHF
TRBJ2-2 | TRBV4-1 | 15 | . | TRBD1 | TGCGCCAGCAGCCAAGAGACAGGGGTGACCGGGGAGCTGTTTTTT | CASSQETGVTGELFF
TRBJ1-1 | TRBV27 | 14 | . | . | TGTGCCAGCAGTTTCGAGGGGAGGGTCACTGAAGCTTTCTTT | CASSFEGRVTEAFF
TRBJ2-7 | TRBV27 | 14 | once | . | TGTGCCAGCAGCCTTCACGGTCCCGTAGCTGAGCAGTACTTC | CASSLHGPVAEQYF
TRBJ1-5 | TRBV19 | 16 | . | TRBD1 | TGTGCCAGTAGCATATCGGTACAGGGGATAAATCAGCCCCAGCATTTT | CASSISVQGINQPQHF